The T cell receptor (beta chain) described here comes from a study of T cells in Graves' hyperthyroidism and ophthalmopathy. With 4 bases removed from V and 8 bases from J, the gap between germline ends came to 14 bases. This CDR3 has 13 amino acids. CDR1 is SEHNR, CDR2 FQNEAQ, per germline (reference sequence). Study observations and caveats: Most thyroid clonotypes that were expanded above 0.001 also turned up in blood.

RNA transcripts yielded amplified TCR beta CDR3 regions. The HTBI primer set drove a first-round RT-PCR of the TCR CDR3. Each CDR3 protein is one row after TCRdb ran MiXCR on the multiplex PCR reads. The profile shows about 96,000 distinct CDR3 sequences, over 50% of them singletons. Remarks on this clonotype: Its antigen is currently unknown.

This TCR was recovered from a woman in her thirties or forties with Graves' hyperthyroidism. The chain uses TRBV7-9 and TRBJ1-2; no reliable D call. Sequencing input: blood. CDR3 nucleotides: TGTGCCAGCAGCTACGGGAGAGGTGGAGGCTACACCTTC. It translates to CASSYGRGGGYTF.